The next 14 T cell receptor beta chains were all read from a single sample in a study of blood T cells in healthy people across ages. A second PCR, run for about 7 to 11 cycles, used a sample-barcoded 5' primer plus a J-beta primer mix. Each CDR3 protein gets one entry after TCRdb re-called the 5' RACE reads with MiXCR. In the table there are around 670,000 distinct CDR3 sequences, about 30% of which are singletons. The material sequenced was blood. The receptors stem from a woman of 80 years or more in good health.

This chain uses TRBV6-6 with TRBJ2-3, with D perhaps TRBD2 (5 bases). CDR1 and CDR2 from the germline V gene are MNHNY and SVGAGI (reference sequence). Trimming pared 3 bases from V and 4 bases from J, leaving 17 bases between. CDR3 size: 16 residues. CDR3 nucleotide sequence: TGTGCCAGCAGTTATGACCCAGCGGACGTAGCAGATACGCAGTATTTT. As protein: CASSYDPADVADTQYF.

Points on this clonotype: This may arise from a read error, as a much more abundant clone is one base away. The chain links TRBV6-1 to TRBJ1-6; a possible D gene is TRBD1 (5 bases). This CDR3 has 18 amino acids. Trimming took off 6 bases at V and 9 bases at J, with 27 bases between the two ends. Germline lookup yields CDR1 MNHNS and CDR2 SASEGT. The CDR3 region has the DNA TGTGCCAGCAGCACAAAAGGGGCGACCGGGACCTCCTGTTCACCCCTCCACTTT. Translated, it gives CASSTKGATGTSCSPLHF.

The chain links TRBV6-2 or TRBV6-3 to TRBJ1-5; weak D call: TRBD1 (6 bases). The CDR3 is 15 residues long. V lost 4 bases and J lost 3, with 13 bases in between. Germline CDR1 is MNHEY and CDR2 is SVGEGT. CDR3 amino acids: CASSSAGTINQPQHF. The CDR3 DNA is TGTGCCAGCAGTTCAGCAGGGACAATCAATCAGCCCCAGCATTTT.

The rearrangement joins TRBV18 to TRBJ1-5; 10 bases line up with TRBD1. The CDR3 is 15 residues long. Trimming at V came to 3 bases and at J to 5 bases, leaving 4 bases not matched to a gene. Germline V gene sequence: CDR1 KGHSH, CDR2 LQKENI. The CDR3 DNA sequence: TGTGCCAGCTCACCTCGGGACAGGGGCGATCAGCCCCAGCATTTT. Encoded protein: CASSPRDRGDQPQHF. The full variable domain, completed using reference TRBV18 and TRBJ1-5, is NAGVMQNPRHLVRRRGQEARLRCSPMKGHSHVYWYRQLPEEGLKFMVYLQKENIIDESGMPKERFSAEFPKEGPSILRIQQVVRGDSAAYFCASSPRDRGDQPQHFGDGTRLSIL.

Ten or more counts support this clonotype. V gene TRBV5-6 combines with J gene TRBJ1-1; 12 nucleotides agree with TRBD1. This CDR3 has 16 residues. V shed 4 bases and J 3 bases; nucleotides not matched to a gene: 7. Germline V CDR1 and CDR2: SGHDT, YYEEEE. CDR3 sequence reads: CASSKGQGARDTEAFF. DNA for the CDR3: TGTGCCAGCAGCAAGGGACAGGGGGCTCGTGACACTGAAGCTTTCTTT.

The V and J genes are TRBV19 and TRBJ2-1; unclear D gene. Germline V gene lookup returns CDR1 LNHDA and CDR2 SQIVND (reference sequence). This CDR3 comprises 15 residues. Trimming took 5 bases from V and 6 from J, leaving 17 bases between them. Here the CDR3 reads CASSAPSQAINEQFF. CDR3 nucleotide sequence: TGTGCCAGTAGTGCCCCGTCGCAGGCCATCAATGAGCAGTTCTTC.

The chain combines TRBV5-1 with TRBJ1-2; 12 bases map to TRBD1. Germline loops: CDR1 SGHRS, CDR2 YFSETQ. This CDR3 is built from 15 residues. The J segment lost 3 bases and the V segment lost 4 bases, leaving 4 bases of the junction unmatched. The CDR3 DNA reads as TGCGCCAGCAGCCGGGACAGGGGGCGGGACTATGGCTACACCTTC. It codes for CASSRDRGRDYGYTF. The full variable domain, completed using reference TRBV5-1 and TRBJ1-2, is KAGVTQTPRYLIKTRGQQVTLSCSPISGHRSVSWYQQTPGQGLQFLFEYFSETQRNKGNFPGRFSGRQFSNSRSEMNVSTLELGDSALYLCASSRDRGRDYGYTFGSGTRLTVV.

This rearrangement joins TRBV5-1 to TRBJ2-3; perhaps D is TRBD1 or TRBD2 (5 bases each). Germline V gene lookup returns CDR1 SGHRS and CDR2 YFSETQ. V dropped 0 bases and J dropped 4 bases, with 12 bases sitting between them. The CDR3 is made up of 15 amino acids. The CDR3 protein is CASSLEGTSSDTQYF. The CDR3 DNA reads as TGCGCCAGCAGCTTGGAAGGGACCTCCTCAGATACGCAGTATTTT.

In the case of this clonotype: A much larger clone lies one base from this, so it may be a read error. The CDR3 does not close with the conserved phenylalanine or tryptophan, likely indicating a read error. The chain has TRBV7-2 and TRBJ1-1, with D unresolved. Germline lookup yields CDR1 SGHTA and CDR2 FQGNSA. The germline V and J ends were trimmed by 4 bases and 3 bases, with 15 bases remaining between them. This CDR3 region has 15 residues. The CDR3: CASSSKVASDTEAFS. The CDR3 bases are TGTGCCAGCAGCTCGAAGGTGGCCTCGGACACTGAAGCTTTCTCT.

Details on this clonotype: Being one base from a much bigger clone, this may be a read error. The chain employs TRBV7-9 and TRBJ1-2; 9 bases fit TRBD1. The trim removed 1 base at V and 9 bases at J, leaving 15 bases unmatched. CDR1 and CDR2 (germline): SEHNR, FQNEAQ (reference sequence). This CDR3 contains 17 residues. The CDR3 sequence: CASSLGPEDRGRSSYTF. The CDR3 DNA is TGTGCCAGCAGCTTAGGACCCGAGGACAGGGGACGTTCAAGCTACACCTTC.

This clonotype was counted ten times or more. This rearrangement joins TRBV7-2 to TRBJ2-3, with 9 nucleotides matching TRBD1. Germline CDR1 reads SGHTA; CDR2 reads FQGNSA. Trimming cost V 3 bases and J 4 bases; bases outside gene matches: 5. The CDR3 loop spans 15 amino acids. The CDR3 DNA sequence: TGTGCCAGCAGCTTCCGGACAGGGGAGGCAGATACGCAGTATTTT. Translated, it gives CASSFRTGEADTQYF.

A few counts support this clonotype. With a much larger clone just one base away, this may be a read error. The chain couples TRBV20-1 to TRBJ2-1; 8 bases match TRBD2. The end of the DNA aligns better with TRBJ2-7, so the J call may be wrong. This CDR3 spans 16 amino acids. The germline V gene encodes CDR1 DFQATT and CDR2 SNEGSKA (reference sequence). The CDR3 sequence is CSARPPGGISYNEQYF. Here the CDR3 DNA reads TGCAGTGCTAGACCCCCGGGGGGGATCTCCTACAATGAGCAGTACTTC.

V is TRBV20-1 and J is TRBJ2-2; no clear D gene. The CDR3 consists of 14 residues. V was trimmed by 6 bases and J by 5 bases, leaving 16 bases between them. Germline V CDR1 and CDR2: DFQATT, SNEGSKA (reference sequence). CDR3 amino acids: CSASYLAGTGELFF. In DNA, the CDR3 is TGCAGTGCCTCCTATTTAGCCGGGACCGGGGAGCTGTTTTTT.

This clonotype came up many times. The chain uses TRBV7-2 and TRBJ2-3; 10 positions match TRBD2. CDR3 length: 15 residues. The ends lost 2 bases at V and 4 bases at J; junction bases unmatched: 3. Germline CDR1 reads SGHTA; CDR2 reads FQGNSA. The CDR3 sequence: CASSLQRGGSDTQYF. CDR3 DNA sequence: TGTGCCAGCAGCTTACAGCGGGGGGGGTCAGATACGCAGTATTTT. The whole variable domain, remainder taken from reference TRBV7-2 and TRBJ2-3, is GAGVSQSPSNKVTEKGKDVELRCDPISGHTALYWYRQSLGQGLEFLIYFQGNSAPDKSGLPSDRFSAERTGGSVSTLTIQRTQQEDSAVYLCASSLQRGGSDTQYFGPGTRLTVL.